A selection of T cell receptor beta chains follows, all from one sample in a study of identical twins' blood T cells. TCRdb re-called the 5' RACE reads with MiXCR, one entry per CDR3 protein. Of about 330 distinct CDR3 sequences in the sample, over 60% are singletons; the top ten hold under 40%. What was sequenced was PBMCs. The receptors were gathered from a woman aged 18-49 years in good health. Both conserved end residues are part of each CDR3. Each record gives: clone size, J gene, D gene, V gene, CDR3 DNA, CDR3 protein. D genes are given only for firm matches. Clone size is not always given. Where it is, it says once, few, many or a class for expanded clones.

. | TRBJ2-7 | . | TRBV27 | TGTGCCAGCAGTTGGGGACTTGACTACGAGCAGTACTTC | CASSWGLDYEQYF
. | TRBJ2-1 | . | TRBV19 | TGTGCCAGTAGTATAAGGGATAGCTCCTACAATGAGCAGTTCTTC | CASSIRDSSYNEQFF
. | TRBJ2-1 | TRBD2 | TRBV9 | TGTGCCAGCAGCGCCAGCGGGGCCCATTACAATGAGCAGTTCTTC | CASSASGAHYNEQFF
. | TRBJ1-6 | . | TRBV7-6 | TGTGCCAGCAGCTTACGCAGGGCCGATAATTCACCCCTCCACTTT | CASSLRRADNSPLHF
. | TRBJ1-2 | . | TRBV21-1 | TGTGCCAGCAGCGAAGCGCGACAGGCAGGCCACGCCTTC | CASSEARQAGHAF
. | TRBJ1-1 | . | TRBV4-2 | TGTGCCAGCAGCCTACCTACAGGAAACACTGAAGCTTTCTTT | CASSLPTGNTEAFF
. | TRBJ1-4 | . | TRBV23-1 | TGCGCCAGCCAGAGGGGGAGGGGTGAAAAACTGTTTTTT | CASQRGRGEKLFF
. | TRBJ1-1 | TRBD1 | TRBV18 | TGTGCCAGCTCACCATCTCAGGGGGCAAGGACTGAAGCTTTCTTT | CASSPSQGARTEAFF
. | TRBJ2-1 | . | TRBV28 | TGTGCCAGCATAGAGGAGGGCCCTGACAATGAGCAGTTCTTC | CASIEEGPDNEQFF
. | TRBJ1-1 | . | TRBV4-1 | TGCGCCAGCAGCCGACAGAACACTGAAGCTTTCTTT | CASSRQNTEAFF
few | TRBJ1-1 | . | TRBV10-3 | TGTGCCATCAGTGAGTCGAACGGCAACACTGAAGCTTTCTTT | CAISESNGNTEAFF
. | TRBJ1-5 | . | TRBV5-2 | TGTGCCAGCGACAGGGGAGGCAATCAGCCCCAGCATTTT | CASDRGGNQPQHF
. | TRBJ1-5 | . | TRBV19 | TGTGCCAGTAGTGGCGTCACAAACAATCAGCCCCAGCATTTT | CASSGVTNNQPQHF
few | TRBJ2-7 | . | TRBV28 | TGTGCCAGCAGTATCGGACTCCACTACGAGCAGTACTTC | CASSIGLHYEQYF
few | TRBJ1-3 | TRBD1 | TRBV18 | TGTGCCAGCTCACCAAAAGCCCCGGGACAGGGCTCTGGAAACACCATATATTTT | CASSPKAPGQGSGNTIYF
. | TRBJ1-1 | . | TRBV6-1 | TGTGCCAGCATCAAGCAGGGTTCCACTGAAGCTTTCTTT | CASIKQGSTEAFF
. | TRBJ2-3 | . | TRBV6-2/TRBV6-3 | TGTGCCAGCAGTTCCGGACTTAGCACAGATACGCAGTATTTT | CASSSGLSTDTQYF
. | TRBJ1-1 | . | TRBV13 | TGTGCCAGCAGCCTCGGTGACGGCCTGAACACTGAAGCTTTCTTT | CASSLGDGLNTEAFF
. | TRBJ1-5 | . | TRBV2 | TGTGCCAGCAGTGTCGGAATGACAGACAATCAGCCCCAGCATTTT | CASSVGMTDNQPQHF
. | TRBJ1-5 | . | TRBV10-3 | TGTGCCATCAGTGACTCGGGCAGGGGATATCAGCCCCAGCATTTT | CAISDSGRGYQPQHF
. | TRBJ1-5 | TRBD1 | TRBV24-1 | TGTGCCACCAGTGAAGGACAGGGAGGCAATCAGCCCCAGCATTTT | CATSEGQGGNQPQHF
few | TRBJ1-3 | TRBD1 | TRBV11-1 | TGTGCCAGCAGCGTACAGGGGGCGAACGGAAACACCATATATTTT | CASSVQGANGNTIYF
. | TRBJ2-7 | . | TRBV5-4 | TGTGCCAGCAGCTTGGTTCCATTCTCCTACGAGCAGTACTTC | CASSLVPFSYEQYF
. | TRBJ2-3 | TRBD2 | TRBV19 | TGTGCCAGTAGTATCGGGACTAGCGGGGGTTACACAGATACGCAGTATTTT | CASSIGTSGGYTDTQYF
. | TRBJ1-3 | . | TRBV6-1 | TGTGCCACCAGAGGGGAACAGGGCTCTGGAAACACCATATATTTT | CATRGEQGSGNTIYF
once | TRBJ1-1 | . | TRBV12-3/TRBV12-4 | TGTGCCAGCAGTTTGGGACAGAACACTGAAGCTTTCTTT | CASSLGQNTEAFF
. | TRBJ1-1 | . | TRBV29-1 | TGCAGCGTTCTGGTCACTGAAGCTTTCTTT | CSVLVTEAFF
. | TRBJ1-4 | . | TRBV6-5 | TGTGCCAGCAGTTACCCTCTCGGAGGTGAAAAACTGTTTTTT | CASSYPLGGEKLFF
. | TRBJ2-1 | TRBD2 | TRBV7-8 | TGTGCCAGCAGCTTAAACGCGGGGGAGTCCTACAATGAGCAGTTCTTC | CASSLNAGESYNEQFF
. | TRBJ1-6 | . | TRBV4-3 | TGCGCCAGCAGCCAAAGAGCGTCGGCAGGGGATGTGAATTCACCCCTCCACTTT | CASSQRASAGDVNSPLHF
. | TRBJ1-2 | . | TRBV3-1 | TGTGTCAGCAGCGCCGGCCAGGGTGATCCAACTCGGGGCTACACCTTC | CVSSAGQGDPTRGYTF
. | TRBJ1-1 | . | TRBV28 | TGTGCCAGCAGTTTCGTGGGGAGTCGGACTGAAGCTTTCTTT | CASSFVGSRTEAFF
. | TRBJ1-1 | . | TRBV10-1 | TGCGCCAGCAGTGATGGCGTGAACACTGAAGCTTTCTTT | CASSDGVNTEAFF
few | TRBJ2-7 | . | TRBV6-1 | TGTGCCAGCAGTGAACTGGGATCGAGGTCCTACGAGCAGTACTTC | CASSELGSRSYEQYF
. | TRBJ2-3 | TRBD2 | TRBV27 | TGTGCCAGCAGTTTCCACCTAGCGGGAGATACGCAGTATTTT | CASSFHLAGDTQYF
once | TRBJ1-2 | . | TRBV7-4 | TGTGCCCCGCCGGGGAGACTGGCTAACTATGGCCACACCTTC | CAPPGRLANYGHTF
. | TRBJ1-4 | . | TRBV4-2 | TGTGCCAGCAGCCACGGGAGGGGTTTTGAAAAACTGTTTTTT | CASSHGRGFEKLFF
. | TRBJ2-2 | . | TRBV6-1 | TGTGCCAGCAGTGTTGTACTGGATTTCGCGAACACCGGGGAGCTGTTTTTT | CASSVVLDFANTGELFF
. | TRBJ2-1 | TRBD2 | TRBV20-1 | TGCAGTGCTCGGACTAGCGGGGACTACAATGAGCAGTTCTTC | CSARTSGDYNEQFF
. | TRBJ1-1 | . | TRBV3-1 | TGTGCCAGCAGCGAAGTGGGGTACACTGAAGCTTTCTTT | CASSEVGYTEAFF
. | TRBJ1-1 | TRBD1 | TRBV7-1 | TGTGCCAGCACTCAGGGGGGACGCGTCGGTGAAGCTTTCTTT | CASTQGGRVGEAFF
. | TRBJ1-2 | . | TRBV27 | TGTGCCAGCAGTTTATCTGTATATGGTTACACCTTC | CASSLSVYGYTF
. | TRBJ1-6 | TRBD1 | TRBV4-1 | TGCGCCAGCAGTCGACCCGGACAGGTTTATAATTCACCCCTCCACTTT | CASSRPGQVYNSPLHF
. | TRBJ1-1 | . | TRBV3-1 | TGTGCCAGCAGACTTGGGACATCCGAGGGCACTGAAGCTTTCTTT | CASRLGTSEGTEAFF
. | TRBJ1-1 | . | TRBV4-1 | TGCGCCAGCAGCCAAGATGGTGGGAATATGAACACTGAAGCTTTCTTT | CASSQDGGNMNTEAFF
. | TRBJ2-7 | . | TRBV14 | TGTGCCAGCAGCCAAAGGAGAGGAGGGCCTGGGAACGAGCAGTACTTC | CASSQRRGGPGNEQYF
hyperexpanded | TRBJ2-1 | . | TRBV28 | TGTGCCAGCAGTTTAGGGCTAAACTATGAGCAGTTCTTC | CASSLGLNYEQFF
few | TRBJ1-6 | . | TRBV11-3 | TGTGCCAGCAGCTTAGGTTCCAGGGCGGGTAATTCACCCCTCCACTTT | CASSLGSRAGNSPLHF
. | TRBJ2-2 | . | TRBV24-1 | TGTGCCACCAGTGATTTTAAGGGGCTGTACACCGGGGAGCTGTTTTTT | CATSDFKGLYTGELFF
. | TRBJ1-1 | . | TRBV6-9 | TGTGCCAGCAGTTATCAGGGTGCGACTGGAGCTTTCTTT | CASSYQGATGAFF
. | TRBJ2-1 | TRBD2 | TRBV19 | TGTGCCAGTAGTAAGGCTAGCGGGCACAATGAGCAGTTCTTC | CASSKASGHNEQFF